The rows below give T cell receptor beta chains drawn from one sample of a study of response to subunit inactivated influenza vaccine. TCRdb reprocessed the RT-PCR reads via MiXCR and lists one record per CDR3 protein. The table lists around 750,000 distinct CDR3 sequences, over 20% of them singletons. Material: PBMCs from blood, obtained 5 to 6 days after vaccination. The receptors here all came from a middle-aged man who received an inactivated influenza vaccine. Each CDR3 is given with its conserved first and last residue. The D gene is left open where the match is weak. Only part of the rows carry a size: once, few, many, or a class if the clone is expanded.

clone size: few; D gene: .; J gene: TRBJ2-1; V gene: TRBV27; CDR3 protein: CASSSDIHEQFF; CDR3 DNA: TGTGCCAGCAGCTCCGACATCCATGAGCAGTTCTTC
clone size: .; D gene: .; J gene: TRBJ2-2; V gene: TRBV27; CDR3 protein: CASSLQGRELFF; CDR3 DNA: TGTGCCAGCAGTTTACAGGGCCGGGAGCTGTTTTTT
clone size: few; D gene: TRBD2; J gene: TRBJ2-3; V gene: TRBV11-2; CDR3 protein: CASSSYATSGIADTQYF; CDR3 DNA: TGTGCCAGCAGCTCCTATGCGACTAGCGGGATCGCAGATACGCAGTATTTT
clone size: many; D gene: TRBD1; J gene: TRBJ2-1; V gene: TRBV12-3/TRBV12-4; CDR3 protein: CASSPGTGYNEQFF; CDR3 DNA: TGTGCCAGCAGCCCGGGGACAGGCTACAATGAGCAGTTCTTC
clone size: few; D gene: .; J gene: TRBJ2-5; V gene: TRBV4-3; CDR3 protein: CASSRTSGVQETQYF; CDR3 DNA: TGCGCCAGCAGCCGAACCTCAGGGGTCCAAGAGACCCAGTACTTC
clone size: .; D gene: .; J gene: TRBJ2-5; V gene: TRBV9; CDR3 protein: CASSVTGRKETQYF; CDR3 DNA: TGTGCCAGCAGCGTCACAGGGCGTAAAGAGACCCAGTACTTC
clone size: many; D gene: TRBD1; J gene: TRBJ2-2; V gene: TRBV7-6; CDR3 protein: CASSLEGGSNTGELFF; CDR3 DNA: TGTGCCAGCAGCTTAGAAGGGGGCTCGAACACCGGGGAGCTGTTTTTT
clone size: .; D gene: TRBD1; J gene: TRBJ1-6; V gene: TRBV28; CDR3 protein: CASTRQGNNSPLHF; CDR3 DNA: TGTGCCAGCACCCGACAGGGGAACAATTCACCCCTCCACTTT
clone size: few; D gene: .; J gene: TRBJ2-4; V gene: TRBV20-1; CDR3 protein: CSAPQSRRAKNIQYF; CDR3 DNA: TGCAGTGCCCCCCAATCGAGGAGAGCCAAAAACATTCAGTACTTC
clone size: .; D gene: TRBD1; J gene: TRBJ1-2; V gene: TRBV9; CDR3 protein: CASSVGQAGYGYTF; CDR3 DNA: TGTGCCAGCAGCGTTGGACAGGCGGGCTATGGCTACACCTTC
clone size: few; D gene: .; J gene: TRBJ1-4; V gene: TRBV7-2; CDR3 protein: CASSPLTTNEKLFF; CDR3 DNA: TGTGCCAGCAGCCCTTTAACAACTAATGAAAAACTGTTTTTT
clone size: few; D gene: .; J gene: TRBJ1-1; V gene: TRBV7-2; CDR3 protein: CASSYPDRTNTEAFF; CDR3 DNA: TGTGCCAGCAGCTACCCGGACAGAACGAACACTGAAGCTTTCTTT
clone size: few; D gene: TRBD1; J gene: TRBJ2-1; V gene: TRBV12-3/TRBV12-4; CDR3 protein: CASKGTGVDEQFF; CDR3 DNA: TGTGCCAGCAAGGGGACAGGGGTCGATGAGCAGTTCTTC
clone size: .; D gene: TRBD2; J gene: TRBJ2-3; V gene: TRBV5-1; CDR3 protein: CASSSMRGGGTDTQYF; CDR3 DNA: TGCGCCAGCAGCTCCATGCGGGGGGGCGGCACAGATACGCAGTATTTT
clone size: few; D gene: TRBD1; J gene: TRBJ1-3; V gene: TRBV12-3/TRBV12-4; CDR3 protein: CASSLFPTGGTGSGNTIYF; CDR3 DNA: TGTGCCAGCAGTTTATTTCCGACAGGGGGCACTGGGTCTGGAAACACCATATATTTT
clone size: once; D gene: .; J gene: TRBJ2-1; V gene: TRBV12-3/TRBV12-4; CDR3 protein: CATEKEGGTYNEQFF; CDR3 DNA: TGTGCCACAGAGAAAGAGGGCGGAACCTACAATGAGCAGTTCTTC
clone size: .; D gene: .; J gene: TRBJ2-2; V gene: TRBV7-3; CDR3 protein: CVSSREITGELFF; CDR3 DNA: TGTGTCAGCAGCCGGGAGATCACCGGGGAGCTGTTTTTT
clone size: few; D gene: TRBD2; J gene: TRBJ2-4; V gene: TRBV4-3; CDR3 protein: CASSQDTSGGGIQYF; CDR3 DNA: TGCGCCAGCAGCCAAGATACTAGCGGAGGAGGCATTCAGTACTTC
clone size: few; D gene: TRBD2; J gene: TRBJ2-1; V gene: TRBV29-1; CDR3 protein: CSVKGLAANEQFF; CDR3 DNA: TGCAGCGTGAAGGGACTAGCGGCAAATGAGCAGTTCTTC
clone size: many; D gene: TRBD2; J gene: TRBJ2-3; V gene: TRBV9; CDR3 protein: CASSGLAGSTDTQYF; CDR3 DNA: TGTGCCAGCAGCGGACTAGCGGGTAGCACAGATACGCAGTATTTT
clone size: .; D gene: TRBD1; J gene: TRBJ2-5; V gene: TRBV20-1; CDR3 protein: CSARGDRGWETQYF; CDR3 DNA: TGCAGTGCTAGAGGGGACAGGGGTTGGGAGACCCAGTACTTC
clone size: few; D gene: .; J gene: TRBJ2-5; V gene: TRBV20-1; CDR3 protein: CSARDRPHSVKYQETQYF; CDR3 DNA: TGCAGTGCTAGAGATCGGCCTCATAGCGTTAAGTACCAAGAGACCCAGTACTTC
clone size: many; D gene: TRBD2; J gene: TRBJ2-4; V gene: TRBV28; CDR3 protein: CASRHGTSGGAGAKNIQYF; CDR3 DNA: TGTGCCAGCAGGCACGGGACTAGCGGGGGGGCCGGGGCCAAAAACATTCAGTACTTC
clone size: few; D gene: .; J gene: TRBJ1-4; V gene: TRBV18; CDR3 protein: CASSPLGGEKLFF; CDR3 DNA: TGTGCCAGCTCACCACTCGGGGGTGAAAAACTGTTTTTT
clone size: few; D gene: .; J gene: TRBJ2-7; V gene: TRBV11-2; CDR3 protein: CASRPAFGSYEQYF; CDR3 DNA: TGTGCCAGCAGGCCTGCCTTCGGATCCTACGAGCAGTACTTC
clone size: .; D gene: .; J gene: TRBJ2-2; V gene: TRBV12-3/TRBV12-4; CDR3 protein: CASSKPTPQSNTGELFF; CDR3 DNA: TGTGCCAGCAGCAAACCCACCCCTCAATCGAACACCGGGGAGCTGTTTTTT
clone size: many; D gene: TRBD2; J gene: TRBJ2-1; V gene: TRBV12-3/TRBV12-4; CDR3 protein: CASSPKAGISSYNEQFF; CDR3 DNA: TGTGCCAGCAGTCCCAAAGCGGGGATTAGCTCCTACAATGAGCAGTTCTTC
clone size: .; D gene: .; J gene: TRBJ2-1; V gene: TRBV6-1; CDR3 protein: CASNTGWDNEQFF; CDR3 DNA: TGTGCCAGCAACACAGGGTGGGACAATGAGCAGTTCTTC
clone size: few; D gene: .; J gene: TRBJ2-7; V gene: TRBV5-6; CDR3 protein: CASSLKLAGGVWSYEQYF; CDR3 DNA: TGTGCCAGCAGCTTGAAGTTAGCCGGCGGGGTGTGGTCCTACGAGCAGTACTTC
clone size: few; D gene: .; J gene: TRBJ2-1; V gene: TRBV12-3/TRBV12-4; CDR3 protein: CASSFDGYNEQFF; CDR3 DNA: TGTGCCAGCAGTTTCGACGGTTACAATGAGCAGTTCTTC
clone size: .; D gene: .; J gene: TRBJ2-7; V gene: TRBV20-1; CDR3 protein: CSARGRGRGSYEQYF; CDR3 DNA: TGCAGTGCTAGAGGCCGGGGCAGGGGTTCCTACGAGCAGTACTTC
clone size: few; D gene: .; J gene: TRBJ2-2; V gene: TRBV20-1; CDR3 protein: CSAIDGGHTGELFF; CDR3 DNA: TGCAGTGCCATTGACGGGGGCCACACCGGGGAGCTGTTTTTT
clone size: few; D gene: .; J gene: TRBJ1-4; V gene: TRBV20-1; CDR3 protein: CSARRTATNEKLFF; CDR3 DNA: TGCAGTGCGAGGCGGACAGCAACTAATGAAAAACTGTTTTTT
clone size: .; D gene: .; J gene: TRBJ2-1; V gene: TRBV6-5; CDR3 protein: CASRLGGEQFF; CDR3 DNA: TGTGCCAGCAGGCTGGGGGGTGAGCAGTTCTTC
clone size: .; D gene: TRBD2; J gene: TRBJ2-5; V gene: TRBV9; CDR3 protein: CASSPGGGIQETQYF; CDR3 DNA: TGTGCCAGCAGCCCCGGGGGGGGGATTCAGGAGACCCAGTACTTC
clone size: few; D gene: .; J gene: TRBJ2-7; V gene: TRBV7-9; CDR3 protein: CASSPSYGPPYEQYF; CDR3 DNA: TGTGCCAGCAGCCCAAGCTACGGGCCCCCTTACGAGCAGTACTTC
clone size: few; D gene: .; J gene: TRBJ2-7; V gene: TRBV27; CDR3 protein: CASSQDRTTYEQYF; CDR3 DNA: TGTGCCAGCAGTCAAGACAGGACTACCTACGAGCAGTACTTC
clone size: few; D gene: .; J gene: TRBJ2-3; V gene: TRBV18; CDR3 protein: CASSPRSSGTDTQYF; CDR3 DNA: TGTGCCAGCTCACCACGGTCTAGCGGCACAGATACGCAGTATTTT
clone size: .; D gene: TRBD2; J gene: TRBJ2-3; V gene: TRBV28; CDR3 protein: CASSPPPLAGGPNTQYF; CDR3 DNA: TGTGCCAGCAGTCCCCCTCCACTAGCGGGAGGGCCAAATACGCAGTATTTT
clone size: .; D gene: TRBD2; J gene: TRBJ2-7; V gene: TRBV10-3; CDR3 protein: CAISVSGGPVYEQYF; CDR3 DNA: TGTGCCATCAGTGTTAGCGGGGGGCCAGTCTACGAGCAGTACTTC
clone size: .; D gene: .; J gene: TRBJ1-3; V gene: TRBV15; CDR3 protein: CATSRDRRRGAGNTIYF; CDR3 DNA: TGTGCCACCAGCAGAGATCGGCGCAGGGGAGCTGGAAACACCATATATTTT
clone size: once; D gene: .; J gene: TRBJ1-2; V gene: TRBV9; CDR3 protein: CASSVGGTYGYTF; CDR3 DNA: TGTGCCAGCAGCGTAGGCGGAACCTATGGCTACACCTTC